Following are 2 T cell receptor beta chains from one sample sequenced in a study of patients and donors after allogeneic stem cell transplantation. One entry per CDR3 protein, called by TCRdb with MiXCR from the RT-PCR reads. This sample carries 25,000 to 35,000 distinct CDR3 sequences, 6.8% of them seen once, and the ten largest clones take about 32%. Material: blood, either unsorted or a sorted T cell fraction (not recorded which). These receptors all come from a human donor who was either an allogeneic HSCT recipient or a stem cell or donor lymphocyte infusion donor (not recorded which). It is not recorded whose cells these are; they may come from a transplant donor.

At least ten counts were recorded for this clonotype. The chain's CDR3 is CATSDTGTVNYNEQFF. As DNA, the CDR3 is TGTGCCACCAGTGACACCGGGACAGTCAATTATAATGAGCAGTTCTTC. The V gene is TRBV24-1, the J gene TRBJ2-1, with 7 bases identical to TRBD1. The length of the CDR3 is 16 residues. Per germline, CDR1 KGHDR and CDR2 SFDVKD. V shed 4 bases and J 7 bases; nucleotides not matched to a gene: 12.

This clonotype was counted many times. The chain recombines TRBV3-1 with TRBJ2-7, with unresolved D. CDR3 size: 15 residues. Trimming stripped 1 base from V and 0 bases from J, with 10 bases between. Germline V lookup: CDR1 LGHDT, CDR2 YNNKEL (reference sequence). For the CDR3, the DNA is TGTGCCAGCAGCCAAGTTGGATCCCACTCCTACGAGCAGTACTTC. This gives the protein CASSQVGSHSYEQYF.